This TCR beta chain was identified in a study of beta chain features in type 1 diabetes. Findings and limits, study-wide: In patients and controls equally, PCR might favor templates that are shorter.

The whole isolated RNA underwent reverse transcription, so sequencing captured expressed TCRB transcripts. TCRdb's copy holds only in-frame clones and misses some; the assay was immunoSEQ multiplex PCR. The table lists 970,000 or so clones, about a sixth of them singletons. Turning to this clone: Its target is not known.

Researchers reported sorting CD4+ naive, central memory, regulatory and stem cell-like memory cells via CD45RO/CCR7/CD25/CD127/CD95/CD27. The CDR3 is made up of 16 amino acids. Germline V CDR1 and CDR2: LGHNA, YNFKEQ. Trimming took 0 bases from V and 3 from J; bases not matched to a gene: 4. This TCR was recovered from a woman between 18 and 29 years old in good health. The V gene is TRBV4-2, the J gene TRBJ2-1, with TRBD2 matching over 8 bases. The sequencing sample was made of naive CD4+ T cells from blood. In DNA form, the CDR3 reads TGTGCCAGCAGCCAAGATTTGCGGGAGGACTACAATGAGCAGTTCTTC. It is translated as CASSQDLREDYNEQFF.